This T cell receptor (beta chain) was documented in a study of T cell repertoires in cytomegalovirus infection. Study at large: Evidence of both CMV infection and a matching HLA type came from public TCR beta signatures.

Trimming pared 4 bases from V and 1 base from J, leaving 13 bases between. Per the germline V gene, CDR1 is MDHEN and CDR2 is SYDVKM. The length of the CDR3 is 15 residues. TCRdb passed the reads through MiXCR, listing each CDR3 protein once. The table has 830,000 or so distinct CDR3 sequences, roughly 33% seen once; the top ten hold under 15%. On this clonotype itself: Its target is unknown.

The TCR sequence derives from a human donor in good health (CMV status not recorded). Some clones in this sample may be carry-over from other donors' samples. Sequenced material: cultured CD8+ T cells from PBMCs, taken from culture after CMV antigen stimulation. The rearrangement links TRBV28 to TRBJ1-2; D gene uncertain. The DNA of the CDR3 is TGTGCCAGCAGTTCAGCCCTCGGGGTTAACTATGGCTACACCTTC. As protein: CASSSALGVNYGYTF.